This TCR beta chain was recorded in a study of CD8 T cells in Susac syndrome. It was with random hexamers that about 0.45 to 1 ug RNA was reverse transcribed. TCRdb redid the calling of the immunoSEQ multiplex PCR reads with MiXCR, one entry per CDR3 protein. The profile covers roughly 200,000 distinct CDR3 sequences, with about 94% appearing a single time and 0.099% taken by the ten largest. V shed 4 bases, J shed 8 bases, and the junction held 6 bases outside the gene matches. This CDR3 has 14 residues. CDR1 is SQVTM and CDR2 is ANQGSEA in the germline V gene. The V and J genes are TRBV29-1 and TRBJ2-1; 12 bases are a match to TRBD1. Source material: CD4+ T cells from PBMCs. The receptor was isolated from a human donor with Susac syndrome. CDR3 in DNA: TGCAGCGTTGGCCCCGGGACAGGGGGCGATGAGCAGTTCTTC. It specifies CSVGPGTGGDEQFF.